This T cell receptor (beta chain) was retrieved from a study of T-cell memory formation after mild COVID-19. One entry per CDR3 protein, called by TCRdb with MiXCR from the 5' RACE reads. This table holds 5,500 to 6,500 distinct CDR3 sequences, over 15% found once. The TCR originated in an adult woman who had mild COVID-19 (a few samples of this study predate the infection). Cell type and time point are not known. Sequencing used PBMCs or a T cell subset sorted from them (not recorded which).

The CDR3 coding sequence is TGTGCCAGCAGCCAAGTGTCAGATACGCAGTATTTT. The encoded protein is CASSQVSDTQYF. The chain couples TRBV3-1 to TRBJ2-3; D is unclear. CDR1 and CDR2 (germline): LGHDT, YNNKEL (reference sequence). With 1 base removed from V and 4 bases from J, the gap between germline ends came to 3 bases. The CDR3 is 12 residues long.